The 27 T cell receptor beta chains given below trace back to one sample, sequenced in a study of blood T cell repertoires in COVID-19. Data came from immunoSEQ multiplex PCR; TCRdb stores just in-frame clones and leaves some out. The sample includes roughly 20,000 clones, roughly 87% of them seen just once. Sequences were obtained from peripheral blood. These TCRs come from a human donor in a cohort sampled during active COVID-19. The donor label of this sample is uncertain.

The chain has TRBV5-1 and TRBJ2-7; 7 positions agree with TRBD1. Trimming took 1 base from V and 0 from J; bases not matched to a gene: 7. This CDR3 has 16 amino acids. Germline CDR1 and CDR2: SGHRS and YFSETQ. The CDR3 nucleotides read TGCGCCAGCAGCTTGATAGCAGGGGGAAGCTCCTACGAGCAGTACTTC. Its protein is CASSLIAGGSSYEQYF.

This chain joins TRBV5-1 and TRBJ2-1, with 8 bases identical to TRBD2. This CDR3 is 15 amino acids long. V lost 5 bases to trimming and J lost 6 bases; unmatched junction nucleotides: 10. Germline CDR1 reads SGHRS; CDR2 reads YFSETQ. Written as DNA, the CDR3 is TGCGCCAGCAGTCCCGGGACTAGTTTGTCCAATGAGCAGTTCTTC. Protein product: CASSPGTSLSNEQFF.

V and J are TRBV11-2 and TRBJ2-6; TRBD1 agrees at 7 bases. This CDR3 has 16 residues. The J segment lost 0 bases and the V segment lost 4 bases, leaving 3 bases of the junction unmatched. From germline, CDR1 is SGHAT and CDR2 FQNNGV. CDR3 in DNA: TGTGCCAGCAGCTCTTGGACAGGCTCTGGGGCCAACGTCCTGACTTTC. This encodes CASSSWTGSGANVLTF.

The rearrangement uses TRBV19 and TRBJ2-3, with 11 bases aligning to TRBD2. The CDR3 sequence is 14 residues long. The J segment lost 4 bases and the V segment lost 7 bases, leaving 4 bases of the junction unmatched. CDR1 and CDR2 from the germline V gene are LNHDA and SQIVND (reference sequence). The CDR3 coding sequence is TGTGCCAGTATCGCGGGACTAGCGGCAGATACGCAGTATTTT. Translation: CASIAGLAADTQYF. Full variable domain (outside the CDR3, taken from reference TRBV19 and TRBJ2-3): DGGITQSPKYLFRKEGQNVTLSCEQNLNHDAMYWYRQDPGQGLRLIYYSQIVNDFQKGDIAEGYSVSREKKESFPLTVTSAQKNPTAFYLCASIAGLAADTQYFGPGTRLTVL.

V usage is TRBV18 and J usage is TRBJ2-5; 7 bases align to TRBD1. The CDR3 length is 15 residues. The ends lost 2 bases at V and 3 bases at J; junction bases unmatched: 6. Germline lookup yields CDR1 KGHSH and CDR2 LQKENI. The CDR3 is CASSPNRDSKETQYF. Written as DNA, the CDR3 is TGTGCCAGCTCACCAAACCGGGACAGCAAAGAGACCCAGTACTTC.

The chain combines TRBV11-3 with TRBJ2-3; D remains ambiguous. This CDR3 has 15 residues. V was trimmed by 0 bases and J by 0 bases, leaving 7 bases between them. Germline assignment: CDR1 SGHNT and CDR2 YENEEA. The CDR3 is CASSLDETSTDTQYF. The CDR3 DNA is TGTGCCAGCAGCTTAGACGAAACTAGCACAGATACGCAGTATTTT.

This clone has just one count. The rearrangement links TRBV21-1 to TRBJ2-2; the listed D gene, TRBD2, was not tested against the DNA. TRBV21-1 is tagged as a pseudogene. The CDR3 has 9 amino acids. This CDR3 is CARPGELFF. CDR3 bases: TGTGCCCGTCCCGGGGAGCTGTTTTTT.

A single count supports this clone. The V gene is TRBV19, the J gene TRBJ2-5; D gene ambiguous. Germline lookup yields CDR1 LNHDA and CDR2 SQIVND (reference sequence). Trimming took 8 bases from V and 5 from J, leaving 12 bases between them. The CDR3 totals 12 residues. DNA for the CDR3: TGTGCCAGTCGCCAGGCAGGCGAGACCCAGTACTTC. It specifies CASRQAGETQYF.

The chain combines TRBV5-1 with TRBJ1-6; D possibly corresponds to TRBD1 (5 bases). Germline CDR1 is SGHRS and CDR2 is YFSETQ. V gave up 0 bases and J gave up 0 bases, with 10 bases separating them. The CDR3 covers 17 residues. The CDR3 DNA sequence: TGCGCCAGCAGCTTGGGTAGCGGGGGCTCCTATAATTCACCCCTCCACTTT. Amino acids: CASSLGSGGSYNSPLHF.

The chain uses TRBV11-2 and TRBJ2-3; TRBD2 agrees at 12 bases. V was pared by 2 bases and J by 4 bases, with 7 bases of the junction left unmatched. Germline V gene data show CDR1 as SGHAT and CDR2 as FQNNGV. The CDR3 loop spans 17 amino acids. The CDR3 nucleotides are TGTGCCAGCAGCTTAACCTCTAGCGGGAGGGGTGCAGATACGCAGTATTTT. It codes for CASSLTSSGRGADTQYF.

The CDR3 nucleotides are TGCGCCAGCAGCTTCTCTCGGGATGAGCAGTTCTTC. Encoded protein: CASSFSRDEQFF. This rearrangement joins TRBV5-1 to TRBJ2-1; D remains ambiguous. This CDR3 region has 12 residues. The germline V and J ends were trimmed by 2 bases and 8 bases, with 8 bases remaining between them. From germline, CDR1 is SGHRS and CDR2 YFSETQ.

The chain links TRBV15 to TRBJ2-1; 9 positions match TRBD2. Trimming at V came to 1 base and at J to 7 bases, leaving 5 bases not matched to a gene. The CDR3 sequence is 15 residues long. Germline V gene lookup returns CDR1 LNHNV and CDR2 YYDKDF (reference sequence). This chain's CDR3 is CATSRGLAGLNEQFF. CDR3 nucleotide sequence: TGTGCCACCAGCAGAGGTCTAGCGGGACTAAATGAGCAGTTCTTC.

The V and J genes are TRBV6-5 and TRBJ2-7; possibly TRBD1 for D (5 bases). The CDR3 length is 15 residues. V was pared by 0 bases and J by 2 bases, with 11 bases between. Germline-derived CDR1 and CDR2 are MNHEY and SVGAGI. CDR3 sequence (DNA): TGTGCCAGCAGTTACTCGCGACAGTTTCCCTACGAGCAGTACTTC. Translation: CASSYSRQFPYEQYF.

This chain links TRBV2 with TRBJ2-1, with TRBD2 identical over 8 bases. The CDR3 runs 15 residues. In germline, CDR1 is SNHLY, CDR2 FYNNEI. The J segment lost 10 bases and the V segment lost 0 bases, leaving 8 bases of the junction unmatched. The CDR3 loop is CASSEAGLAGREQFF. The CDR3 nucleotides are TGTGCCAGCAGTGAAGCCGGACTAGCCGGGAGGGAGCAGTTCTTC.

This clone has a handful of counts. The gene calls are TRBV10-1 and TRBJ2-1; D not certain. V lost 0 bases to trimming and J lost 5 bases, with 11 bases between them. This CDR3 spans 15 amino acids. Germline V gene sequence: CDR1 WNHNN, CDR2 SYGVQD (reference sequence). Here the CDR3 reads CASSESIARNNEQFF. CDR3 DNA: TGCGCCAGCAGTGAGTCGATAGCTAGAAACAATGAGCAGTTCTTC.

The chain uses TRBV7-9 and TRBJ2-5; 9 bases agree with TRBD1. Germline trimming cut 7 bases from V and 2 bases from J; bases unmatched to any gene: 11. CDR1 and CDR2 (germline): SEHNR, FQNEAQ (reference sequence). CDR3 length equals 16 residues. The CDR3 loop is CASTRTGGDFQETQYF. CDR3 nucleotides: TGTGCCAGCACTCGAACAGGGGGCGATTTTCAAGAGACCCAGTACTTC.

V usage is TRBV6-6 and J usage is TRBJ2-1, with no clear D. The germline CDR1 and CDR2 sequences are MNHNY and SVGAGI (reference sequence). The ends were cut back, 0 bases at V and 3 bases at J, with 9 bases in the middle. CDR3 size: 15 residues. In DNA, the CDR3 is TGTGCCAGCAGTTACTCCGGCGGATTCTACAATGAGCAGTTCTTC. It yields the protein CASSYSGGFYNEQFF.

The V and J genes are TRBV14 and TRBJ2-1, with unresolved D. Trimming cost V 2 bases and J 9 bases, with 11 bases left between them. CDR3 length equals 13 residues. Looked up from germline, CDR1 is SGHDN and CDR2 is FVKESK. In DNA, the CDR3 is TGTGCCAGCAGCCAAAGTTTGCGTGTTGAGCAGTTCTTC. Protein product: CASSQSLRVEQFF.

The CDR3 DNA sequence: TGTGCCAGCAGCGCTCCGGGTTCTTACGAGCAGTACTTC. Its protein is CASSAPGSYEQYF. The V and J genes are TRBV7-9 and TRBJ2-7; D call uncertain. This CDR3 is built from 13 residues. Per germline, CDR1 SEHNR and CDR2 FQNEAQ (reference sequence). The V gene lost 5 bases and the J gene lost 4 bases, with 12 bases spanning the gap.

The chain links TRBV18 to TRBJ2-7, with D maybe TRBD2 (5 bases). Trimming removed 6 bases from V and 1 base from J, with 10 bases in between. This CDR3 has 13 amino acids. CDR1 KGHSH and CDR2 LQKENI come from the germline V gene. CDR3 bases: TGTGCCAGCTCCCCCGGGGTGTCCTACGAGCAGTACTTC. This codes for CASSPGVSYEQYF.

V gene TRBV24-1 combines with J gene TRBJ2-3, with 15 positions matching TRBD2. Trimming removed 5 bases from V and 2 bases from J; junction bases left unmatched: 1. CDR1 and CDR2 from the germline V gene are KGHDR and SFDVKD. The CDR3 consists of 16 residues. The CDR3 bases are TGTGCCACCAGTGGGACTAGCGGGAGGGACACAGATACGCAGTATTTT. The encoded protein is CATSGTSGRDTDTQYF.

The J gene is TRBJ1-2, the V gene TRBV4-2; the D gene is possibly TRBD1 (6 bases). Per germline, CDR1 LGHNA and CDR2 YNFKEQ. This CDR3 has 14 amino acids. The germline V and J ends were trimmed by 4 bases and 2 bases, with 11 bases remaining between them. The CDR3 bases are TGTGCCAGCAGCCTCAGGGGCGAAAACTATGGCTACACCTTC. This gives the protein CASSLRGENYGYTF.

Only one count was recorded for this clone. The gene calls are TRBV7-9 and TRBJ2-5, with D possibly being TRBD2 (6 bases). V was trimmed by 2 bases and J by 2 bases, leaving 12 bases between them. This CDR3 spans 15 amino acids. CDR1 SEHNR and CDR2 FQNEAQ come from the germline V gene (reference sequence). CDR3 nucleotide sequence: TGTGCCAGCAGCTTAACGGCGGGGCTTCAAGAGACCCAGTACTTC. Translated, it gives CASSLTAGLQETQYF. Complete variable domain (other parts from reference TRBV7-9 and TRBJ2-5): DTGVSQNPRHKITKRGQNVTFRCDPISEHNRLYWYRQTLGQGPEFLTYFQNEAQLEKSRLLSDRFSAERPKGSFSTLEIQRTEQGDSAMYLCASSLTAGLQETQYFGPGTRLLVL.

This chain uses TRBV2 with TRBJ2-1, with TRBD2 as a possible D gene (5 bases). The ends were cut back, 6 bases at V and 0 bases at J, with 12 bases in the middle. Germline V gene lookup returns CDR1 SNHLY and CDR2 FYNNEI. The CDR3 loop spans 15 amino acids. The CDR3 bases are TGTGCCAGCAGCGGGATTAGTTCCTCCTACAATGAGCAGTTCTTC. It encodes CASSGISSSYNEQFF.

This chain connects TRBV7-8 to TRBJ1-2; possible D gene TRBD1, 6 bases. This CDR3 spans 15 amino acids. V was cut by 5 bases and J by 6 bases, with 19 bases left in between. CDR1 is SGHVS, CDR2 FQNEAQ, per germline. CDR3 loop: CASSPDWGGGDGYTF. Here the CDR3 DNA reads TGTGCCAGCAGCCCAGATTGGGGGGGCGGTGATGGCTACACCTTC. The complete variable domain, with remaining parts taken from reference TRBV7-8 and TRBJ1-2, reads GAGVSQSPRYKVAKRGQDVALRCDPISGHVSLFWYQQALGQGPEFLTYFQNEAQLDKSGLPSDRFFAERPEGSVSTLKIQRTQQEDSAVYLCASSPDWGGGDGYTFGSGTRLTVV.

The gene calls are TRBV19 and TRBJ1-5; 8 bases line up with TRBD1. Germline loops: CDR1 LNHDA, CDR2 SQIVND (reference sequence). The CDR3 loop spans 12 amino acids. Losses at the gene ends were 5 bases for V and 8 bases for J; bases not matched to a gene: 2. The DNA for the CDR3 is TGTGCCAGTAGTGACAGGGGTGAGCCCCAGCATTTT. The encoded protein is CASSDRGEPQHF.

The chain combines TRBV10-3 with TRBJ2-1; 10 bases line up with TRBD2. The V gene's germline CDR1 is ENHRY and CDR2 SYGVKD. The CDR3 runs to 13 residues. Trimming at V came to 10 bases and at J to 3 bases, leaving 3 bases not matched to a gene. As DNA, the CDR3 is TGTGCCACCGGGACTAGCGTCTACAATGAGCAGTTCTTC. Its translation: CATGTSVYNEQFF.